The T cell receptor beta chain under discussion was sequenced for a study of cytomegalovirus exposure and HLA in healthy donors. Study-level points and caveats: The study flagged some 170 TCR beta chains as cytomegalovirus-associated.

13 Jbeta primers and 60 Vbeta primers were used for the PCR. The data were produced by immunoSEQ multiplex PCR, yet TCRdb's version contains in-frame clones alone and is incomplete. The profile shows 81,000 or so clones, roughly 60% of them singletons. Points on this clone: Its specificity is unknown.

CDR1 MDHEN and CDR2 SYDVKM come from the germline V gene. The length of the CDR3 is 20 residues. V was clipped by 3 bases and J by 0 bases, with 26 bases between them. The sequence came from a woman in her 30s in good health and CMV-seropositive. Input material: PBMCs. The V call is TRBV28, the J call TRBJ1-1; D is unresolved. The CDR3 DNA is TGTGCCAGCAGTTTCCCCGGACGAGCCCTATCAGAGGGTATGAACACTGAAGCTTTCTTT. Amino acid sequence: CASSFPGRALSEGMNTEAFF.